This TCR beta chain was sequenced for a study of blood T cell repertoires in COVID-19. The overall study: Specimens from acute and convalescent COVID-19 originated in the United States, Italy and Spain. T cells, B-cell-depleted T cells, or PBMCs provided the cDNA or gDNA that served as material.

The ends were cut back, 1 base at V and 4 bases at J, with 10 bases in the middle. The CDR3 loop spans 14 amino acids. The germline V gene has CDR1 LGHNA and CDR2 YSLEER. Original processing notes: Scientists estimated how many nucleated cells there were by amplifying reference gene primers. Produced via immunoSEQ multiplex PCR; TCRdb's table is partial and in-frame only. The V and J calls and clone size come from that table; D and trimming were worked out from the DNA. Of around 99,000 clones listed, over 60% are singletons. This rearrangement joins TRBV4-3 to TRBJ2-5, with D possibly matching TRBD1 (6 bases). The sequencing sample was made of peripheral blood. The clonotype was recovered from a man in his 70s with acute or convalescent COVID-19. The DNA of the CDR3 is TGCGCCAGCAGCCAAGCAGGGGTGGCAGAGACCCAGTACTTC. This translates into CASSQAGVAETQYF.